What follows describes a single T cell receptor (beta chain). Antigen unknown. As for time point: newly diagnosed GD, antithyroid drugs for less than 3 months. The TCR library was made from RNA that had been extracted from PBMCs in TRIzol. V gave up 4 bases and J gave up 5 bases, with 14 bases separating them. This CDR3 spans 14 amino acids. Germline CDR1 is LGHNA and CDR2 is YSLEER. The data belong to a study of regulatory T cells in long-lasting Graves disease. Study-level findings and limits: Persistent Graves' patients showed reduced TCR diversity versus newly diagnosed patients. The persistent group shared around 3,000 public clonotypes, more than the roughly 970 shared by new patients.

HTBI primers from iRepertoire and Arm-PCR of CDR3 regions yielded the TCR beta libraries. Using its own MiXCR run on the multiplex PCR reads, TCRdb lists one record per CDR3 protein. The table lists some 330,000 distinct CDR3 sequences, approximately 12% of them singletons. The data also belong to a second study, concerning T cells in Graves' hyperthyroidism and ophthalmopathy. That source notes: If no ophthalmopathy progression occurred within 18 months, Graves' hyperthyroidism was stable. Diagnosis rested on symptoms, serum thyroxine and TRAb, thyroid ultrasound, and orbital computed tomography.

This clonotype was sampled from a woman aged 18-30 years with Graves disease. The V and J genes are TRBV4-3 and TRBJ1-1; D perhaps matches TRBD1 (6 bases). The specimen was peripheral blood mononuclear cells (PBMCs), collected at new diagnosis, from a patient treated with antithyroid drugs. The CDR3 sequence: CASSPGQLSTEAFF. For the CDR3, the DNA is TGCGCCAGCAGCCCAGGACAGTTATCGACTGAAGCTTTCTTT.